What follows is one T cell receptor (beta chain) and its context. Antigen: not known. The sequence runs out 3 residues before the end of the CDR3; the remainder is reconstructed from the germline J gene. The ends were cut back, 7 bases at V and 0 bases at J, with 13 bases in the middle. This CDR3 has 13 amino acids. Per the germline V gene, CDR1 is SQVTM and CDR2 is ANQGSEA. Profiling relied on immunoSEQ multiplex PCR, and the TCRdb table lists in-frame clones only, not all of them. Recorded for this sample: about 30,000 clones. The sample is drawn from a study of T cells in women clearing cervical HPV infection. About the research overall: No precancer developed; the control's incident HPV16 infection cleared within 12 months. Case blood was drawn when the lesion was first found; control blood after infection became undetectable. Whole-study findings and limits: Cases carried less TRBV6-7 than controls: 0.11% versus 0.16%.

The sequenced sample consisted of blood buffy coat. This TCR was sampled from a woman between 18 and 70 years old with a cervical HPV16 infection that either progressed to CIN3+ or cleared (not recorded which). The chain couples TRBV29-1 to TRBJ2-7; D not certain. CDR3 in amino acids: CSAEVGSSYEQYF. The sequenced part of the CDR3 DNA is TGCAGCGCCGAGGTTGGTTCCTCCTACGAG.